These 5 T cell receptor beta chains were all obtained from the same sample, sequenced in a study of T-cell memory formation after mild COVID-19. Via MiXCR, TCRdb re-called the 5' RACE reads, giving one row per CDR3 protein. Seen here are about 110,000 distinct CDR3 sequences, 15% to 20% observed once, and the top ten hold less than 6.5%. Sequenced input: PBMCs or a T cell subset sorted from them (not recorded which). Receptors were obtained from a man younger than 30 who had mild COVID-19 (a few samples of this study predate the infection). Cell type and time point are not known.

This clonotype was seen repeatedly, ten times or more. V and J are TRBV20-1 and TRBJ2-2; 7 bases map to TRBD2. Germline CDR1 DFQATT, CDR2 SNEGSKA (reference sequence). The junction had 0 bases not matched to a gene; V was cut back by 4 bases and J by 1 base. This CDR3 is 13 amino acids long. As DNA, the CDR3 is TGCAGTGCTACGGGGGGGAACACCGGGGAGCTGTTTTTT. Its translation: CSATGGNTGELFF.

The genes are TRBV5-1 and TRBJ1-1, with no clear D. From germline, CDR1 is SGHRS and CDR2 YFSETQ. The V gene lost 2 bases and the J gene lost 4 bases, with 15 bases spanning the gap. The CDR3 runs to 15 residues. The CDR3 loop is CASSLGPEGGTEAFF. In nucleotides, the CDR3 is TGCGCCAGCAGCTTAGGGCCGGAGGGTGGCACTGAAGCTTTCTTT.

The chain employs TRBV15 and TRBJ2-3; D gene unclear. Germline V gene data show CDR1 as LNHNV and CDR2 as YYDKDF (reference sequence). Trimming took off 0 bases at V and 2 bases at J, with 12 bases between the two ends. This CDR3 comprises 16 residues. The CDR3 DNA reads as TGTGCCACCAGCAGAGATCCGGAGAGAAACACAGATACGCAGTATTTT. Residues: CATSRDPERNTDTQYF. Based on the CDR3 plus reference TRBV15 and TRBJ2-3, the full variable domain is DAMVIQNPRYQVTQFGKPVTLSCSQTLNHNVMYWYQQKSSQAPKLLFHYYDKDFNNEADTPDNFQSRRPNTSFCFLDIRSPGLGDTAMYLCATSRDPERNTDTQYFGPGTRLTVL.

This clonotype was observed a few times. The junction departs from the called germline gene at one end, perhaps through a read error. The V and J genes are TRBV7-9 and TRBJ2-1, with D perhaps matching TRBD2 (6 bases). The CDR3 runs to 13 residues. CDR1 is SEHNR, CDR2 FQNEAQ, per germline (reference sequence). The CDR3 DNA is TGTGCCAGCAGGGGGGACTCCTACAATGAGCAGTCCTTC. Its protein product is CASRGDSYNEQSF.

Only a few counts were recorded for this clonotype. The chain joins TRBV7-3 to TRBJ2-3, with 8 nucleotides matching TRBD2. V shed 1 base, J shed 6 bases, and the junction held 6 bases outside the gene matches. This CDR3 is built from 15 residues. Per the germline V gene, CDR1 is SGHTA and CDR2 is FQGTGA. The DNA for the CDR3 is TGTGCCAGCAGCTTAAAGTCGGGGGGGGTGGATACGCAGTATTTT. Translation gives CASSLKSGGVDTQYF.